The source of this TCR beta chain is a study of shared clonotypes between healthy human individuals. CDR1 is MNHNY, CDR2 SVGAGI, per germline (reference sequence). The CDR3 sequence is 13 residues long. V lost 5 bases and J lost 5, with 12 bases in between. Each donor was a Caucasian adult residing in Nashville, Tennessee. Libraries were prepared by immunoSEQ multiplex PCR; TCRdb keeps only in-frame clonotypes and omits some of them. The repertoire holds a few million clones, with roughly 92% as singletons. This TCR came from a man aged 18 to 35 in good health. Some clones in this sample may be carry-over from other donors' samples. This chain uses TRBV6-6 with TRBJ2-5; D uncertain. Specimen: naive CD4+ T cells from PBMCs. The subset was: CD45RA+ positively selected. The CDR3 sequence: CASSLVRAETQYF. CDR3 in DNA: TGTGCCAGCAGTCTGGTCCGGGCGGAGACCCAGTACTTC.